Each of the 11 T cell receptor beta chains below was sequenced from the same sample in a study of blood T cell repertoires in COVID-19. Only in-frame clones appear in the TCRdb table, and some are missing; sequencing was by immunoSEQ multiplex PCR. The sample consists of under 300,000 clones, around 85% of them appearing once. The sequenced material came from PBMCs or T cells enriched from blood (not recorded which). The receptors were gathered from a woman in her forties or fifties who had recovered from COVID-19.

V usage is TRBV4-1 and J usage is TRBJ1-1; no clear D. The germline V gene has CDR1 MGHRA and CDR2 YSYEKL. The V and J ends lost 4 bases and 5 bases respectively, with 14 bases between them. The CDR3 is made up of 14 amino acids. Here the CDR3 reads CASSREGGWTEAFF. The CDR3, as DNA: TGCGCCAGCAGCCGGGAAGGAGGGTGGACTGAAGCTTTCTTT.

The chain employs TRBV18 and TRBJ1-1, with 9 bases fitting TRBD1. Germline V lookup: CDR1 KGHSH, CDR2 LQKENI. The V segment lost 4 bases and the J segment 2 bases; nucleotides outside the gene matches: 5. The CDR3 consists of 15 residues. CDR3 DNA: TGTGCCAGCTCACGCCCGGGACAGGGAAACACTGAAGCTTTCTTT. Its translation is CASSRPGQGNTEAFF.

The CDR3 here is CASSLGRVAGGPYNEQFF. The CDR3 DNA is TGTGCCAGCAGCTTGGGGCGGGTAGCGGGAGGGCCCTACAATGAGCAGTTCTTC. The chain carries TRBV5-5 and TRBJ2-1; TRBD2 aligns across 11 bases. The CDR3 is 18 residues long. Germline CDR1 SGHKS, CDR2 YYEKEE (reference sequence). V was clipped by 0 bases and J by 2 bases; unmatched bases: 7.

The chain carries TRBV7-9 and TRBJ1-1; TRBD1 matches at 9 bases. The CDR3 is made up of 17 amino acids. The V and J ends lost 5 bases and 5 bases, in that order; junction bases with no gene match: 15. Germline CDR1 is SEHNR and CDR2 is FQNEAQ (reference sequence). The CDR3 region has the DNA TGTGCCAGCAGCCCGGGACAGGGAGGCACAATGGGGACTGAAGCTTTCTTT. As protein: CASSPGQGGTMGTEAFF.

This clone was recorded only once. The genes are TRBV5-5 and TRBJ1-1, with 8 bases identical to TRBD1. The V and J ends lost 4 bases and 3 bases, in that order; junction bases with no gene match: 11. The germline V gene encodes CDR1 SGHKS and CDR2 YYEKEE (reference sequence). This CDR3 has 16 residues. The CDR3 DNA reads TGTGCCAGCAGCCTTGGACAGGGAATAGGTTACACTGAAGCTTTCTTT. This encodes CASSLGQGIGYTEAFF.

The rearrangement joins TRBV10-3 to TRBJ2-2; 10 bases map to TRBD1. The germline CDR1 and CDR2 sequences are ENHRY and SYGVKD. This CDR3 comprises 15 residues. V shed 4 bases and J 6 bases; nucleotides not matched to a gene: 5. CDR3 in DNA: TGTGCCATCAGTGGGACAGGGGGAATCGCCGGGGAGCTGTTTTTT. Protein sequence: CAISGTGGIAGELFF.

The chain links TRBV7-2 to TRBJ2-3; possibly TRBD1 for D (6 bases). This CDR3 contains 14 residues. V lost 2 bases and J 2 bases, leaving 8 bases between the germline ends. Germline V gene data show CDR1 as SGHTA and CDR2 as FQGNSA. CDR3 in DNA: TGTGCCAGCAGCTTACAGGGGACCACAGATACGCAGTATTTT. It yields the protein CASSLQGTTDTQYF. Supplemented by reference TRBV7-2 and TRBJ2-3, the full variable domain reads GAGVSQSPSNKVTEKGKDVELRCDPISGHTALYWYRQSLGQGLEFLIYFQGNSAPDKSGLPSDRFSAERTGGSVSTLTIQRTQQEDSAVYLCASSLQGTTDTQYFGPGTRLTVL.

The chain carries TRBV27 and TRBJ1-2, with D tentatively TRBD1 (5 bases). This CDR3 contains 14 residues. Germline V gene data show CDR1 as MNHEY and CDR2 as SMNVEV (reference sequence). Trimming left V 7 bases short and J 6 bases short, with 18 bases between. The CDR3 sequence: CASTRDRGVDGYTF. CDR3 nucleotide sequence: TGTGCCAGCACCCGAGATCGGGGGGTCGATGGCTACACCTTC.

The chain links TRBV2 to TRBJ1-1; D remains unclear. The germline V gene has CDR1 SNHLY and CDR2 FYNNEI. CDR3 size: 13 residues. V lost 7 bases and J lost 6, with 15 bases in between. CDR3 nucleotide sequence: TGTGCCAGCAAAGGAGGGTATGATGCTGAAGCTTTCTTT. Its protein product is CASKGGYDAEAFF.

This chain joins TRBV15 and TRBJ2-3, with D uncertain. V was pared by 1 base and J by 2 bases, with 7 bases between. CDR3 length: 14 amino acids. CDR1 is LNHNV, CDR2 YYDKDF, per germline (reference sequence). DNA for the CDR3: TGTGCCACCAGCAGAGTAACTGTCACAGATACGCAGTATTTT. This codes for CATSRVTVTDTQYF.

V and J are TRBV7-6 and TRBJ1-5; TRBD1 matches at 8 bases. This CDR3 spans 15 amino acids. Looked up from germline, CDR1 is SGHVS and CDR2 is FNYEAQ. V dropped 1 base and J dropped 7; count of bases not matched to a gene: 6. The CDR3 loop reads CASSLDSGGRQPQHF. The CDR3 DNA follows: TGTGCCAGCAGCTTAGACTCAGGGGGCAGGCAGCCCCAGCATTTT.